Here is one TCR beta chain with its context. Authors' data handling: Quantification of nucleated cells was approximated via reference gene primer amplification. Generated by immunoSEQ multiplex PCR, the TCRdb table keeps only in-frame clones and is missing some. V and J calls and clone size are given by that table; D and trimming were obtained from the DNA. The sample lists just over 200,000 clones; 80% were seen once. With 7 bases removed from V and 6 bases from J, the gap between germline ends came to 19 bases. The CDR3 has 15 residues. The V gene's germline CDR1 is LGHDT and CDR2 YNNKEL (reference sequence). This sample stems from a study of blood T cell repertoires in COVID-19. As for the study in general: Some COVID-19 samples were acute and others convalescent; all came from the United States, Italy and Spain. The cDNA or gDNA used as material had been derived from T cells, B-cell-depleted T cells, or PBMCs.

The chain joins TRBV3-1 (or the pseudogene TRBV3-2) to TRBJ1-3; tentative D call: TRBD1 (5 bases). The origin of this receptor is a woman in her 70s with acute or convalescent COVID-19. Sequences were obtained from peripheral blood. CDR3 loop: CASNLETSRANTIYF. Here the CDR3 DNA reads TGTGCCAGCAACCTCGAGACGAGCAGGGCAAACACCATATATTTT.